Listed below are T cell receptor beta chains from one sample, sequenced in a study of cytomegalovirus exposure and HLA in healthy donors. The repertoire was sequenced with immunoSEQ multiplex PCR; TCRdb's copy has only in-frame clones and lacks some. Of about 210,000 clones in the sample, around 84% are singletons; the top ten hold about 0.22%. The specimen sequenced was PBMCs. These TCRs come from a girl aged 2 to 10 in good health and CMV-seronegative. CDR3s leave out the opening cysteine and the closing phenylalanine or tryptophan. Expanded clones get a size class; other rows say once, few or many, or leave the size out.

clone size: few
V gene: TRBV6-5
CDR3 protein: ASSWNRASSYEQY

clone size: -
V gene: TRBV5-1
CDR3 protein: ASSLVAGGGELF

clone size: -
V gene: TRBV5-1
CDR3 protein: ASRYEGGPNTEAF

clone size: few
V gene: TRBV2
CDR3 protein: AGPLAGGPDEQF

clone size: -
V gene: TRBV2
CDR3 protein: ASALGQGTDTQY

clone size: -
V gene: TRBV7-9
CDR3 protein: ASSPFSGGDEQY

clone size: -
V gene: TRBV9
CDR3 protein: ASSEKQGFLYNEQF

clone size: once
V gene: TRBV9
CDR3 protein: ASSVGSGRKDTQY

clone size: -
V gene: TRBV6-5
CDR3 protein: ASKRGRQSTDTQY

clone size: -
V gene: TRBV5-7
CDR3 protein: ASSLYRDRYSYGYT

clone size: -
V gene: TRBV6-1
CDR3 protein: ASSDSTGRPSWNQPQH

clone size: -
V gene: TRBV5-4
CDR3 protein: ASSLAQLAGSSYEQY

clone size: few
V gene: TRBV5-6
CDR3 protein: ASSVQGYEQY

clone size: -
V gene: TRBV11-1
CDR3 protein: ASSLAETSGEETQY

clone size: -
V gene: TRBV7-6
CDR3 protein: ASSTWTGRTGNTIY

clone size: -
V gene: TRBV19
CDR3 protein: ASSRTLRLDAF

clone size: -
V gene: TRBV5-1
CDR3 protein: ASSLEIIRNEQF

clone size: -
V gene: TRBV10-1
CDR3 protein: ASSEGRAQVQY

clone size: -
V gene: TRBV27
CDR3 protein: ASSPRPGQPQH

clone size: few
V gene: TRBV9
CDR3 protein: ASSATGFAEAF

clone size: -
V gene: TRBV11-2
CDR3 protein: ASSLTDKETQY

clone size: once
V gene: TRBV12-5
CDR3 protein: ASAGTAYEQY

clone size: -
V gene: TRBV11-2
CDR3 protein: ASSLVRISGVTQY

clone size: -
V gene: TRBV6-6
CDR3 protein: ASSRISSGARETQY

clone size: -
V gene: TRBV7-2
CDR3 protein: ASSLSSLSYEQY

clone size: -
V gene: TRBV7-3
CDR3 protein: ASSLTGQPSYGYT

clone size: -
V gene: TRBV6-6
CDR3 protein: ASSYSTSGGKNIQY

clone size: -
V gene: TRBV18
CDR3 protein: ASSPRDRDNHEQY

clone size: -
V gene: TRBV5-4
CDR3 protein: ASSLGGGSTDTQY

clone size: -
V gene: TRBV29-1
CDR3 protein: SVQVTGNQPQH

clone size: -
V gene: TRBV25-1
CDR3 protein: ASIESGRPGELF

clone size: once
V gene: TRBV18
CDR3 protein: ASLNSGSGEQF

clone size: -
V gene: TRBV4-1
CDR3 protein: ASSQDLRVLTDTQY

clone size: few
V gene: TRBV15
CDR3 protein: ATSRAEGPGLDTQY

clone size: -
V gene: TRBV7-6
CDR3 protein: ASRDTRGRGANTGELF

clone size: -
V gene: TRBV6-5
CDR3 protein: ASRRGEKLF

clone size: -
V gene: TRBV19
CDR3 protein: ASSAWTGDYGYT

clone size: -
V gene: TRBV19
CDR3 protein: ASSHITPELF

clone size: -
V gene: TRBV5-1
CDR3 protein: ASNRLAGRDEQY

clone size: -
V gene: TRBV11-3
CDR3 protein: ASSLGKTSGIQETQY

clone size: -
V gene: TRBV6-5
CDR3 protein: ASSYFTAGGYEQY

clone size: -
V gene: TRBV19
CDR3 protein: ASSIEFGQPQH

clone size: -
V gene: TRBV6-1
CDR3 protein: ASKRGTYGYT

clone size: few
V gene: TRBV11-2
CDR3 protein: ASSSRTSGVYEQY

clone size: -
V gene: TRBV6-1
CDR3 protein: ASSALAGVVSYNEQF

clone size: -
V gene: TRBV5-6
CDR3 protein: ASRRRTSVGGEQY